This T cell receptor (beta chain) was sequenced in a study of response to subunit inactivated influenza vaccine (dated by TCRdb to the late 2010s). Describing the broader study: The study used deep quantitative T cell receptor repertoire profiling to track responses to a trivalent subunit inactivated influenza vaccine. The full study reports these points: The authors suggested that each seasonal influenza vaccination may recruit only a limited number of new T cells.

Receptors were amplified or captured by RT-PCR. Sequencing was performed on an Illumina HiSeq 2500. The public reads were quality trimmed at Q25 with fastp and then assembled into clones with MiXCR by TCRdb, keeping productive beta chains. Merged by CDR3 protein, the rows form single entries marked with the most common genes and DNA. The sample records about 300,000 distinct CDR3 sequences, approximately 23% of which are singletons. Jointly, the top ten make up 10% of the sample. As encoded in the germline V gene, CDR1 is SGHTA while CDR2 is FQGNSA. V and J lose 1 base and 0 bases, and a span of 10 bases separates them. Measured from the cysteine to the phenylalanine, the CDR3 is 15 residues long. The sequence is cut down to CDR3 DNA, 45 bases in frame from base 1. This clonotype came up a few times. The clone's antigen remains unknown. There are no base qualities to consult, and no much larger clone falls within one base.

This sample comprised PBMCs from blood, obtained about 20 months after vaccination. This chain joins TRBV7-2 to TRBJ2-7; the D gene lacks a confident call. This TCR was sampled from a man aged 45 to 70 who received an inactivated influenza vaccine. Donor details come from another sample of the same person, matched by shared clones. The CDR3 in this case is CASSLVSESSYEQYF. The DNA sequence is TGTGCCAGCAGCTTAGTCTCTGAGAGCTCCTACGAGCAGTACTTC.